This record looks at one T cell receptor (beta chain) sequence and its context. Its antigen is unknown. This entry is derived from a study of PD-1 blockade in classical Hodgkin lymphoma. Sample time point: cycle 4 day 1 (C4D1), after 5 to 7 weeks of nivolumab. Exposure to brentuximab vedotin varied, and each patient had relapsed following autologous stem cell transplantation. From thawed PBMCs, CD4+ T cells were purified using magnetic negative selection. Study-level points and caveats: Lower baseline TCR diversity was reported for newly diagnosed patients than for healthy donors. Repertoires differed for reasons still undefined, possibly disease activity or prior therapy.

Per germline, CDR1 MDHEN and CDR2 SYDVKM. The germline V and J ends were trimmed by 6 bases and 7 bases, with 18 bases remaining between them. The CDR3 totals 14 residues. Repertoires were generated with immunoSEQ multiplex PCR, while TCRdb's copy carries only in-frame clones and drops some. The sample lists roughly 30,000 clones, around 80% occurring once. The source of this sequence is a human donor with classical Hodgkin lymphoma. The J gene is TRBJ1-2, the V gene TRBV28; D perhaps matches TRBD1 (5 bases). Specimen: CD4+ T cells from blood, collected before the fourth cycle of nivolumab. CDR3 residues: CASSFLGGLIGYTF. DNA of the CDR3: TGTGCCAGCAGCTTCTTGGGGGGGTTGATTGGCTACACCTTC.